This T cell receptor beta chain was retrieved from a study of T-cell memory formation after mild COVID-19. MiXCR, run by TCRdb on the 5' RACE reads, gives a single entry per CDR3 protein. The table includes around 250,000 distinct CDR3 sequences, around 10% detected once. Germline assignment: CDR1 LNHNV and CDR2 YYDKDF (reference sequence). This CDR3 region has 16 residues. The germline V and J ends were trimmed by 0 bases and 0 bases, with 11 bases remaining between them. Worth noting for this clonotype: Its specificity is unknown.

General study points: Detection of some responders pre-infection suggested pre-existing cross-reactive memory T cells participated. Shrinking CD4+ clones resided mostly in CM and EM, and CD8+ ones in EMRA.

The specimen was PBMCs or a T cell subset sorted from them (not recorded which). The receptor was derived from a man aged 18-30 years who had mild COVID-19 (a few samples of this study predate the infection). Cell type and time point are not known. The chain couples TRBV15 to TRBJ2-5; tentative D call: TRBD2 (5 bases). This chain's CDR3 is CATSREFLRDQETQYF. The CDR3 region has the DNA TGTGCCACCAGCAGAGAATTCCTGAGGGACCAAGAGACCCAGTACTTC.